A selection of T cell receptor beta chains follows, all from one sample in a study of long-term antiretroviral therapy in people with HIV. TCRdb keeps only in-frame clones here, not all; method: immunoSEQ multiplex PCR. The sample lists 11,000 to 15,000 clones, roughly 78% occurring once. The sample was unsorted PBMCs, taken 3.2 years before starting antiretroviral therapy. These TCRs come from a middle-aged man with HIV. CDR3s include the opening cysteine and the closing phenylalanine or tryptophan. The order of the fields is clone size, D gene, J gene, V gene, CDR3 protein, CDR3 DNA. The D gene is left open where the match is weak. Clone size is shown for a subset of rows, as once, few, many or a class of expanded clone.

>-|-|TRBJ2-1|TRBV5-8
CASSLLGEVHNEQFF
TGTGCCAGCAGCCTCCTGGGGGAGGTGCACAATGAGCAGTTCTTC
>-|-|TRBJ1-1|TRBV5-4
CASSPSPRLNTEAFF
TGTGCCAGCAGCCCATCCCCCAGACTGAACACTGAAGCTTTCTTT
>-|TRBD1|TRBJ2-5|TRBV6-1
CASSEALGTGQETQYF
TGTGCCAGCAGTGAAGCGCTTGGGACAGGCCAAGAGACCCAGTACTTC
>once|TRBD1|TRBJ2-7|TRBV5-6
CASSTGTGASEQYF
TGTGCCAGCAGCACCGGGACAGGAGCTTCCGAGCAGTACTTC
>-|-|TRBJ1-2|TRBV30
CAWSVLGTANYGYTF
TGTGCCTGGAGTGTACTCGGCACAGCTAACTATGGCTACACCTTC
>-|-|TRBJ1-2|TRBV5-6
CASSSRGPYSGYTF
TGTGCCAGCAGCTCGCGGGGGCCCTATTCTGGCTACACCTTC
>-|-|TRBJ2-3|TRBV5-1
CASSAYGGPTDTQYF
TGCGCCAGCAGCGCTTACGGGGGCCCCACAGATACGCAGTATTTT
>once|-|TRBJ1-2|TRBV30
CAWGHTGIYGYTF
TGTGCCTGGGGGCATACAGGGATCTATGGCTACACCTTC
>-|TRBD1|TRBJ1-2|TRBV7-8
CASSPTLGQGTNYGYTF
TGTGCCAGCAGCCCAACTTTGGGACAGGGGACCAACTATGGCTACACCTTC
>-|-|TRBJ1-1|TRBV18
CASSPNQQTNTEAFF
TGTGCCAGCTCACCAAATCAACAGACGAACACTGAAGCTTTCTTT
>-|-|TRBJ1-1|TRBV30
CAWSVRGLGTEAFF
TGTGCCTGGAGTGTTCGGGGGCTGGGCACTGAAGCTTTCTTT
>-|-|TRBJ1-5|TRBV15
CATSRDEEGYQPQHF
TGTGCCACCAGCAGAGATGAGGAGGGGTATCAGCCCCAGCATTTT
>-|TRBD1|TRBJ1-1|TRBV2
CASSVGTGGNTEAFF
TGTGCCAGCAGTGTAGGGACAGGGGGAAACACTGAAGCTTTCTTT
>-|TRBD1|TRBJ1-5|TRBV2
CASSPGTGLNQPQHF
TGTGCCAGCTCCCCTGGGACAGGACTCAATCAGCCCCAGCATTTT
>-|-|TRBJ1-1|TRBV6-4
CASSLTAGTEAFF
TGTGCCAGCTCCCTAACAGCCGGGACTGAAGCTTTCTTT
>-|-|TRBJ1-3|TRBV19
CASSIDYTGNTIYF
TGTGCCAGTAGTATAGATTACACCGGAAACACCATATATTTT
>-|-|TRBJ2-3|TRBV29-1
CSVDTGLADTQYF
TGCAGCGTTGATACAGGATTGGCAGATACGCAGTATTTT
>-|-|TRBJ1-6|TRBV7-2
CASSLVVSGRSPLHF
TGTGCCAGCAGCTTAGTTGTCAGTGGCCGATCACCCCTCCACTTT
>-|-|TRBJ2-7|TRBV20-1
CSASLPYEQYF
TGCAGTGCCAGTCTCCCCTACGAGCAGTACTTC
>-|-|TRBJ1-1|TRBV27
CASSLSGRWGTEAFF
TGTGCCAGCAGTTTAAGTGGCCGCTGGGGCACTGAAGCTTTCTTT
>-|-|TRBJ2-6|TRBV19
CASSIEDGSGANVLTF
TGTGCCAGTAGTATTGAGGACGGGTCTGGGGCCAACGTCCTGACTTTC
>-|-|TRBJ1-2|TRBV6-5
CASSYSIIGVDGYTF
TGTGCCAGCAGTTACTCTATTATTGGGGTTGACGGCTACACCTTC
>-|TRBD2|TRBJ2-2|TRBV5-1
CASTLAGLPGELFF
TGCGCCAGCACCTTAGCGGGGTTACCCGGGGAGCTGTTTTTT